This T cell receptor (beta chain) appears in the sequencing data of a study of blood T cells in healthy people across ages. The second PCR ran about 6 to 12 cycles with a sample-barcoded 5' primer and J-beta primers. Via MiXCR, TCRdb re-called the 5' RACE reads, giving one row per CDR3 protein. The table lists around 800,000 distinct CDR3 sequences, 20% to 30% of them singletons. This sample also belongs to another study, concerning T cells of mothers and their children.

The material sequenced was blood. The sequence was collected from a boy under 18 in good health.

CDR3 region: CASSPGLAGVQFF. The CDR3 bases are TGTGCCAGCAGTCCGGGACTAGCGGGGGTTCAGTTCTTC. This chain joins TRBV6-4 and TRBJ2-5, with TRBD2 matching 14 bases. The end of the DNA fits TRBJ2-1 better, so the J call may be wrong. The CDR3 runs to 13 residues. Germline V CDR1 and CDR2: MRHNA, SNTAGT.